This T cell receptor (beta chain) was sequenced in a study of Ad26.COV2.S vaccination and SARS-CoV-2 variants. Described treatment: approximately 18 received Ad26.COV2.S at low or high dose, single or two shots; about 5 received placebo; per-sample allocation not given. Day 63 following the first vaccine or placebo injection was when the samples were taken. With 7 bases removed from V and 9 bases from J, the gap between germline ends came to 15 bases. Germline CDR1 and CDR2: SNHLY and FYNNEI. This CDR3 has 12 amino acids. Generated by immunoSEQ multiplex PCR, the TCRdb table keeps only in-frame clones and is missing some. This table has roughly 350,000 clones, 70% to 90% appearing once.

The sequence was collected from a person aged 18-60 years who received the Ad26.COV2.S COVID-19 vaccine or a placebo. This chain joins TRBV2 and TRBJ2-5, with a weak D call TRBD1 (6 bases). This specimen was peripheral blood, taken in a trial of Ad26.COV2.S vaccine versus placebo. This CDR3 is CASTSLPGAQYF. Here the CDR3 DNA reads TGTGCCAGCACTAGCCTCCCAGGGGCCCAGTACTTC. The variable domain in full, completed from reference TRBV2 and TRBJ2-5, reads EPEVTQTPSHQVTQMGQEVILRCVPISNHLYFYWYRQILGQKVEFLVSFYNNEISEKSEIFDDQFSVERPDGSNFTLKIRSTKLEDSAMYFCASTSLPGAQYFGPGTRLLVL.